One sample yielded the 4 T cell receptor beta chains listed below, sequenced in a study of fetal regulatory T cell absence and autoimmunity. This table comes from immunoSEQ multiplex PCR, and its TCRdb copy is limited to in-frame clones, with some not included. The table has around 100,000 clones, roughly 78% seen once. Material for sequencing was pancreas tissue. Receptors were obtained from a male donor with IPEX syndrome.

The chain uses TRBV29-1 and TRBJ2-2, with TRBD1 identical over 7 bases. After removal of 4 bases from V and 1 base from J, the junction contained 0 bases not matched to a gene. This CDR3 has 13 residues. Per germline, CDR1 SQVTM and CDR2 ANQGSEA. This CDR3 reads CSVGTGNTGELFF. CDR3 DNA: TGCAGCGTTGGGACAGGGAACACCGGGGAGCTGTTTTTT.

This chain links TRBV27 with TRBJ2-7; 9 bases fit TRBD1. With V trimmed by 3 bases and J by 2 bases, 2 bases remained unmatched. Per germline, CDR1 MNHEY and CDR2 SMNVEV (reference sequence). The CDR3 consists of 14 residues. The CDR3: CASSLWDRAYEQYF. The CDR3 DNA follows: TGTGCCAGCAGTTTGTGGGACAGGGCCTACGAGCAGTACTTC.

The chain has TRBV5-4 and TRBJ1-2, with 9 bases fitting TRBD1. This CDR3 region has 14 residues. Germline V gene sequence: CDR1 SGHNT, CDR2 YYREEE (reference sequence). Trimming removed 4 bases from V and 6 bases from J; junction bases left unmatched: 7. The CDR3 DNA reads TGTGCCAGCAGCCAAGTGACAGGGGGGCATGGCTACACCTTC. Encoded protein: CASSQVTGGHGYTF. Drawing the rest from reference TRBV5-4 and TRBJ1-2, the complete variable domain is ETGVTQSPTHLIKTRGQQVTLRCSSQSGHNTVSWYQQALGQGPQFIFQYYREEENGRGNFPPRFSGLQFPNYSSELNVNALELDDSALYLCASSQVTGGHGYTFGSGTRLTVV.

This clone came up once. J is TRBJ2-5 and V is TRBV29-1, with a weak D call TRBD2 (6 bases). V lost 2 bases to trimming and J lost 0 bases, with 7 bases between them. This CDR3 is 13 amino acids long. Germline CDR1 and CDR2: SQVTM and ANQGSEA. The CDR3 DNA follows: TGCAGCGTTGAACGGGACTACCAAGAGACCCAGTACTTC. Translated: CSVERDYQETQYF.